This TCR beta chain was found in a study of blood T cells in healthy people across ages. Study-level points and caveats: Strong correlation linked observed beta diversity and percent naive T cells. Naive CD4+ cell counts and diversity both ran higher in long-lived than in aged donors.

Germline assignment: CDR1 SEHNR and CDR2 FQNEAQ (reference sequence). V was trimmed by 1 base and J by 5 bases, leaving 11 bases between them. There are 14 residues in the CDR3. Total RNA amounts of at least 5 micrograms were extracted per sample. Combining a sample-barcoded 5' primer with a J-beta primer mix, a second PCR ran for roughly 6 to 12 cycles. TCRdb called the 5' RACE reads again in MiXCR, with one record for every CDR3 protein. The profile shows about 1.8 million distinct CDR3 sequences, 40% to 55% of them singletons. A word on this clonotype: The antigen remains unidentified.

The sequence was obtained from a woman aged 40 to 50 in good health. The rearrangement links TRBV7-9 to TRBJ1-2, with a weak D call TRBD1 (5 bases). The specimen was blood. CDR3 amino acids: CASSLGGAAYGYTF. DNA of the CDR3: TGTGCCAGCAGCTTAGGAGGGGCGGCTTATGGCTACACCTTC.